This passage covers 9 T cell receptor beta chains from one sample sequenced in a study of T cells in Graves' hyperthyroidism and ophthalmopathy. Amplified TCR beta CDR3 regions derived from RNA transcripts. The HTBI primer set was used in a first-round RT-PCR of the TCR CDR3. TCRdb processed the multiplex PCR reads anew with MiXCR; each CDR3 protein has one entry. The sample yields about 400,000 distinct CDR3 sequences, about 14% seen once. The sample was blood. Receptor source: a middle-aged man with Graves' ophthalmopathy.

This clonotype occurred a few times. This chain uses TRBV11-2 with TRBJ2-5, with 7 bases fitting TRBD1. CDR1 SGHAT and CDR2 FQNNGV come from the germline V gene. The junction had 7 bases not matched to a gene; V was cut back by 5 bases and J by 10 bases. This CDR3 comprises 12 residues. CDR3 sequence (DNA): TGTGCCAGCAGCAGGGATCAGGGGGTCCAGTACTTC. Translating it yields CASSRDQGVQYF.

This chain connects TRBV9 to TRBJ1-4; D may be TRBD1 (5 bases). Germline-derived CDR1 and CDR2 are SGDLS and YYNGEE. The CDR3 has 15 amino acids. V lost 4 bases, J lost 7 bases, and 17 bases lay in between. CDR3 DNA: TGTGCCAGCAGCCCCGGCCCGGCAGGGCGTGAAAAACTGTTTTTT. As protein: CASSPGPAGREKLFF.

The chain carries TRBV5-4 and TRBJ2-3; 11 nucleotides match TRBD2. CDR1 is SGHNT, CDR2 YYREEE, per germline (reference sequence). The ends lost 1 base at V and 4 bases at J; junction bases unmatched: 2. The length of the CDR3 is 15 residues. The CDR3 DNA follows: TGTGCCAGCAGCTTGCAACTAGCGGGAGCAGATACGCAGTATTTT. The encoded protein is CASSLQLAGADTQYF.

This clonotype was seen ten or more times. This rearrangement joins TRBV19 to TRBJ2-3; a possible D gene is TRBD1 (6 bases). V was clipped by 6 bases and J by 7 bases, with 14 bases between them. Germline values: CDR1 LNHDA, CDR2 SQIVND (reference sequence). The CDR3 is 13 amino acids. The CDR3 DNA is TGTGCCAGTAGCCTACAGGGTTCCAATACGCAGTATTTT. The encoded protein is CASSLQGSNTQYF.

In this sample, this clonotype turned up many times. This rearrangement joins TRBV30 to TRBJ1-6; no firm D call. The germline CDR1 and CDR2 sequences are GTSNPN and SVGIG (reference sequence). This CDR3 spans 13 amino acids. The V and J ends lost 0 bases and 7 bases respectively, with 7 bases between them. The CDR3 region is CAWSVGQNSPLHF. Here the CDR3 DNA reads TGTGCCTGGAGTGTAGGGCAGAATTCACCCCTCCACTTT.

This clonotype was seen a handful of times. V gene TRBV27 combines with J gene TRBJ2-7, with 7 positions matching TRBD2. The trim removed 6 bases at V and 7 bases at J, leaving 12 bases unmatched. This CDR3 contains 14 residues. The germline V gene encodes CDR1 MNHEY and CDR2 SMNVEV (reference sequence). This CDR3 reads CASSRNGRGGEQYF. CDR3 in DNA: TGTGCCAGCAGCCGTAATGGTAGGGGAGGGGAGCAGTACTTC.

The chain couples TRBV6-2 or TRBV6-3 to TRBJ1-2; D gene ambiguous. CDR3 length: 13 residues. V shed 2 bases and J shed 8 bases, with 12 bases lying between them. CDR1 and CDR2 (germline): MNHEY, SVGEGT. The CDR3 reads CASSYRRSGGYTF. DNA for the CDR3: TGTGCCAGCAGTTACAGGCGGTCCGGCGGCTACACCTTC.

The chain couples TRBV29-1 to TRBJ2-7, with 12 bases identical to TRBD1. The CDR3 is 13 residues long. Germline V gene lookup returns CDR1 SQVTM and CDR2 ANQGSEA. Trimming removed 4 bases from V and 7 bases from J; junction bases left unmatched: 5. CDR3 coding DNA: TGCAGCGTTGCACCGGGACAGGGGGCTGAGCAGTACTTC. Translation gives CSVAPGQGAEQYF.

Many counts were recorded for this clonotype. The V call is TRBV5-1, the J call TRBJ2-1; 10 bases map to TRBD2. The V segment lost 0 bases and the J segment 5 bases; nucleotides outside the gene matches: 2. In germline, CDR1 is SGHRS, CDR2 YFSETQ. This CDR3 is 15 amino acids long. Here the CDR3 DNA reads TGCGCCAGCAGCTTGGTAGCGGGAGGAAACAATGAGCAGTTCTTC. Translated, it gives CASSLVAGGNNEQFF.